Presented here are 20 T cell receptor beta chains from one specimen sequenced in a study of blood T cell repertoires in COVID-19. TCRdb's copy holds only in-frame clones and misses some; the assay was immunoSEQ multiplex PCR. The sample holds a few hundred thousand clones, 89% seen once. The sample consisted of peripheral blood. These receptors originate from a middle-aged woman who had recovered from COVID-19.

This clone was counted only a few times. The rearrangement joins TRBV11-3 to TRBJ1-3; perhaps TRBD1 as D (6 bases). This CDR3 has 13 residues. Germline V CDR1 and CDR2: SGHNT, YENEEA. The ends were cut back, 5 bases at V and 8 bases at J, with 13 bases in the middle. CDR3 amino acids: CASSTGQRYTIYF. In nucleotides, the CDR3 is TGTGCCAGCAGCACCGGACAGAGGTACACCATATATTTT.

V gene TRBV18 combines with J gene TRBJ1-6, with 8 bases fitting TRBD1. The CDR3 is made up of 15 amino acids. Germline-derived CDR1 and CDR2 are KGHSH and LQKENI. V shed 3 bases, J shed 8 bases, and the junction held 6 bases outside the gene matches. CDR3 loop: CASSPGQGRDSPLHF. The CDR3 DNA is TGTGCCAGCTCACCCGGACAGGGAAGGGATTCACCCCTCCACTTT.

The chain has TRBV3-1 (or the pseudogene TRBV3-2) and TRBJ2-2; weak D call: TRBD2 (6 bases). The germline V gene has CDR1 LGHDT and CDR2 YNNKEL (reference sequence). The V end was cut by 6 bases, the J end by 1 base, with 21 bases between. The CDR3 covers 18 residues. The CDR3 sequence: CASSSIPHIGGNTGELFF. The CDR3 DNA follows: TGTGCCAGCAGTTCCATTCCTCATATCGGGGGGAACACCGGGGAGCTGTTTTTT.

V is TRBV4-3 and J is TRBJ2-2; TRBD2 matches 12 bases. The CDR3 extends over 15 amino acids. Germline assignment: CDR1 LGHNA and CDR2 YSLEER. J lost 6 bases, V lost 9 bases, and 8 bases had no gene match. CDR3 nucleotides: TGCGCCAGGACTAGCGGGAGTGTATCTGCCGGGGAGCTGTTTTTT. Amino acid sequence: CARTSGSVSAGELFF.

The chain combines TRBV9 with TRBJ1-1; D perhaps matches TRBD1 (5 bases). CDR3 length: 14 amino acids. Trimming removed 3 bases from V and 2 bases from J, with 11 bases in between. The V gene's germline CDR1 is SGDLS and CDR2 YYNGEE. The CDR3 here is CASSALTANTEAFF. The CDR3 DNA is TGTGCCAGCAGCGCGCTGACAGCCAACACTGAAGCTTTCTTT.

V is TRBV21-1 and J is TRBJ1-2; the table's D gene call, TRBD1, was not cross checked with the DNA. TRBV21-1 is assigned pseudogene status. CDR3 length equals 14 residues. CDR3 in DNA: TGTGCCAGCAGCAAAAACTCAGGGGCGCGGGGCTACACCTTC. Translation gives CASSKNSGARGYTF.

The V call is TRBV4-3, the J call TRBJ1-1; maybe TRBD1 (5 bases). Trimming shortened V by 5 bases and J by 13 bases, and 20 bases separated the two germline ends. CDR1 is LGHNA, CDR2 YSLEER, per germline. CDR3 size: 13 residues. The CDR3 here is CASSYRRGLEGFF. CDR3 coding DNA: TGCGCCAGCAGCTACCGACGGGGACTTGAGGGTTTCTTT.

The chain carries TRBV5-1 and TRBJ2-2; D possibly corresponds to TRBD2 (6 bases). The CDR3 loop spans 15 amino acids. Germline CDR1 reads SGHRS; CDR2 reads YFSETQ. Trimming removed 3 bases at V and 9 bases at J, with 18 bases between. CDR3 in DNA: TGCGCCAGCAGCTGGGGGGTAATGCTCAACCGGGAGCTGTTTTTT. It encodes CASSWGVMLNRELFF.

This chain links TRBV2 with TRBJ1-1; the match to TRBD1 covers 8 bases. V lost 7 bases and J lost 9; bases outside the gene matches: 13. The germline V gene encodes CDR1 SNHLY and CDR2 FYNNEI. This CDR3 has 14 residues. CDR3 sequence: CASTESRTGRKAFF. CDR3 nucleotides: TGTGCCAGCACCGAGAGTAGGACAGGGAGAAAAGCTTTCTTT.

The rearrangement uses TRBV11-2 and TRBJ1-1, with TRBD1 matching over 9 bases. V shed 6 bases and J 6 bases; nucleotides not matched to a gene: 14. The germline V gene has CDR1 SGHAT and CDR2 FQNNGV. The CDR3 totals 16 residues. Written as DNA, the CDR3 is TGTGCCAGCAGTTCCACAGGGGGCACGCGAGGGGCTGAAGCTTTCTTT. Its protein product is CASSSTGGTRGAEAFF.

About this clone itself: Its ends do not fully match the called genes, so a read error is possible. This chain uses TRBV9 with TRBJ2-2, with D perhaps TRBD2 (6 bases). CDR3 length equals 14 residues. Per germline, CDR1 SGDLS and CDR2 YYNGEE. CDR3 bases: TGTGCCAGCAACGTAGAGGGAGGCACCGGGGAGCTGTTTTTT. This translates into CASNVEGGTGELFF.

The J gene is TRBJ2-7, the V gene TRBV5-1, with 9 bases lining up with TRBD1. V was clipped by 4 bases and J by 2 bases; unmatched bases: 4. CDR1 and CDR2 from the germline V gene are SGHRS and YFSETQ. The CDR3 loop spans 14 amino acids. The DNA of the CDR3 is TGCGCCAGCAGCGCCCGGGACAGGGCCTACGAGCAGTACTTC. Amino acids: CASSARDRAYEQYF.

This sequence joins TRBV5-6 and TRBJ2-1; TRBD2 is a possible D gene (6 bases). Germline V CDR1 and CDR2: SGHDT, YYEEEE. CDR3 length: 16 amino acids. V was cut by 0 bases and J by 3 bases, with 13 bases left in between. For the CDR3, the DNA is TGTGCCAGCAGCTTGGGCCGGGGACTCGGCTACAATGAGCAGTTCTTC. Translated, it gives CASSLGRGLGYNEQFF.

The chain is built from TRBV6-1 and TRBJ2-7, with TRBD1 matching over 8 bases. The germline V gene encodes CDR1 MNHNS and CDR2 SASEGT. The CDR3 consists of 16 residues. V trimming: 0 bases; J trimming: 6 bases; junction bases outside the gene matches: 10. This chain's CDR3 is CASSEALRDRGCEQYF. In DNA, the CDR3 is TGTGCCAGCAGTGAAGCGCTTCGAGACAGGGGTTGCGAGCAGTACTTC.

The chain couples TRBV2 to TRBJ2-1; a weak D match, TRBD2 (6 bases). V lost 6 bases to trimming and J lost 6 bases, with 15 bases between them. Germline CDR1 SNHLY, CDR2 FYNNEI. This CDR3 has 14 residues. CDR3 sequence: CASREGTVGNEQFF. The DNA for the CDR3 is TGTGCCAGCAGGGAGGGGACGGTTGGCAATGAGCAGTTCTTC.

The J gene is TRBJ1-3, the V gene TRBV19; D might be TRBD1 (5 bases). The CDR3 is made up of 19 amino acids. V lost 8 bases and J lost 3, with 29 bases in between. From germline, CDR1 is LNHDA and CDR2 SQIVND (reference sequence). CDR3 in DNA: TGTGCCAGTTCTGTCTCTGGACAAGGGTTTCTGGTTGGTGGAAACACCATATATTTT. Its protein is CASSVSGQGFLVGGNTIYF.

The chain is built from TRBV12-5 and TRBJ2-7, with D possibly TRBD2 on 6 matching bases. Between the trimmed V and J ends, which lost 1 base and 7 bases, there was a span of 14 bases. Per germline, CDR1 LGHNT and CDR2 FRNRAP. This CDR3 comprises 14 residues. For the CDR3, the DNA is TGTGCTAGTGGTTTGGGCGGACTAATAAATGAGCAGTACTTC. Amino acids: CASGLGGLINEQYF. The variable domain in full, with the rest retrieved from reference TRBV12-5 and TRBJ2-7, is DARVTQTPRHKVTEMGQEVTMRCQPILGHNTVFWYRQTMMQGLELLAYFRNRAPLDDSGMPKDRFSAEMPDATLATLKIQPSEPRDSAVYFCASGLGGLINEQYFGPGTRLTVT.

The chain employs TRBV5-6 and TRBJ2-2; 7 bases match TRBD2. Germline assignment: CDR1 SGHDT and CDR2 YYEEEE. This CDR3 region has 17 residues. The trim removed 2 bases at V and 5 bases at J, leaving 12 bases unmatched. CDR3 nucleotides: TGTGCCAGCAGCTTTAGTGGCGGGAGCATTTTTACCGGGGAGCTGTTTTTT. It specifies CASSFSGGSIFTGELFF.

This clone was seen more than once but under ten times. The chain joins TRBV19 to TRBJ2-5; 7 bases match TRBD1. Germline V gene sequence: CDR1 LNHDA, CDR2 SQIVND (reference sequence). After removal of 6 bases from V and 2 bases from J, the junction contained 6 bases not matched to a gene. This CDR3 is built from 14 residues. The CDR3 nucleotides are TGTGCCAGTAGGCTACGGGACAGTCAAGAGACCCAGTACTTC. This encodes CASRLRDSQETQYF.

The chain joins TRBV6-2 or TRBV6-3 to TRBJ2-3; D not resolved. With 6 bases removed from V and 5 bases from J, the gap between germline ends came to 15 bases. Germline lookup yields CDR1 MNHEY and CDR2 SVGEGT. The CDR3 is 14 residues long. The CDR3 region is CASSPRWRGDTQYF. CDR3 DNA sequence: TGTGCCAGCAGCCCCCGGTGGAGAGGAGATACGCAGTATTTT.